The rows below give T cell receptor beta chains drawn from one sample of a study of T cells in narcolepsy. Sequencing used immunoSEQ multiplex PCR; TCRdb keeps in-frame clones, though not all of them. In the table there are roughly 22,000 clones, roughly two thirds of which are singletons. The sequenced material came from memory (CD45RA-) CD4+ T cells from blood. All receptors derive from a human donor in good health. CDR3s include the opening cysteine and the closing phenylalanine or tryptophan. A D gene is named only where the DNA matches it firmly. A clone size is listed for some rows: how often the clone was seen (once, few, many), or a class if it is expanded.

j_call	clone_size	v_call	d_call	cdr3_nt	cdr3_aa
TRBJ1-6	.	TRBV5-6	.	TGTGCCAGCAGGTCCGATACTGGGAATTCACCCCTCCACTTT	CASRSDTGNSPLHF
TRBJ1-2	.	TRBV11-1	.	TGTGCCAGCAGCCCAGGGGTGGGCAGAGGAAGACTTGGCTACACCTTC	CASSPGVGRGRLGYTF
TRBJ2-1	few	TRBV5-4	.	TGTGCCAGCACGCCGGGCCCCCGTTCTGAGCAGTTCTTC	CASTPGPRSEQFF
TRBJ2-5	once	TRBV5-1	.	TGCGCCAGCAGCTGGGGGGTCGAAGAGACCCAGTACTTC	CASSWGVEETQYF
TRBJ1-4	.	TRBV4-2	TRBD1	TGTGCCAGCAGCCAAGCAGGGGGACAGAATGAAAAACTGTTTTTT	CASSQAGGQNEKLFF
TRBJ2-2	.	TRBV7-8	TRBD1	TGTGCCAGCAGCTTAGGCCGACAGGGGACGCAAAGATTCACCGGGGAGCTGTTTTTT	CASSLGRQGTQRFTGELFF
TRBJ2-1	.	TRBV11-2	.	TGTGCCAGCAGCTTATGGGCCGAGAGCTCCTACAATGAGCAGTTCTTC	CASSLWAESSYNEQFF
TRBJ2-2	.	TRBV19	.	TGTGCCAGTAACCCTATGAAGGTTGGCGGGGAGCTGTTTTTT	CASNPMKVGGELFF
TRBJ2-3	few	TRBV19	.	TGTGCCAGTAGACAGTCCACAGATACGCAGTATTTT	CASRQSTDTQYF
TRBJ2-2	once	TRBV5-1	.	TGCGCCAGCAGCCCCCAAGGCAGGGACACCGGGGAGCTGTTTTTT	CASSPQGRDTGELFF
TRBJ2-1	.	TRBV7-8	TRBD2	TGTGCCAGCAGAATAAGCGGGAGTAATATTGAGCAGTTCTTC	CASRISGSNIEQFF
TRBJ2-7	few	TRBV4-1	.	TGCGCCAGCAGCCAAGGTCTCCTGGGAAACGAGCAGTACTTC	CASSQGLLGNEQYF
TRBJ2-3	.	TRBV18	.	TGTGCCAGCTCACCACCGGGGCATGAAGATACGCAGTATTTT	CASSPPGHEDTQYF
TRBJ1-4	.	TRBV5-1	.	TGCGCCAGCAGCTTAGAGACAACTAATGAAAAACTGTTTTTT	CASSLETTNEKLFF
TRBJ2-3	.	TRBV5-1	.	TGCGCCAGCAGCTTGGGAGCTACAGCCATTACAGATACGCAGTATTTT	CASSLGATAITDTQYF
TRBJ2-4	.	TRBV30	TRBD1	TGTGCCTGGGACAGGGAGTCGGACATTCAGTACTTC	CAWDRESDIQYF
TRBJ1-2	few	TRBV18	TRBD1	TGTGCCAGCTCACCGGGGACAGACTATGGCTACACCTTC	CASSPGTDYGYTF
TRBJ2-2	.	TRBV30	.	TGTGCCTCCCAACCGAACACCGGGGAGCTGTTTTTT	CASQPNTGELFF
TRBJ1-1	.	TRBV5-1	.	TGCGCCAGCAGCCGTATGGAGAACACTGAAGCTTTCTTT	CASSRMENTEAFF
TRBJ2-5	once	TRBV19	.	TGTGCCAGTAGTCCAAATATGAAGACCCAGTACTTC	CASSPNMKTQYF
TRBJ2-5	.	TRBV4-2	.	TGTGCCAGCAGCCAAGAACTTCAAGGAGGGCCGGCTCAAGAGACCCAGTACTTC	CASSQELQGGPAQETQYF
TRBJ1-1	.	TRBV11-1	.	TGTGCCAGCAGCGGGAAGGCTAACACTGAAGCTTTCTTT	CASSGKANTEAFF
TRBJ2-2	few	TRBV7-3	.	TGTGCCAGCAGCTTTTCTGGTGGGACCGGGGAGCTGTTTTTT	CASSFSGGTGELFF
TRBJ2-1	.	TRBV5-1	TRBD1	TGCGCCAGCAGCTTCGGACAGGTTGCCCTTGGTGAGCAGTTCTTC	CASSFGQVALGEQFF
TRBJ1-6	few	TRBV6-5	TRBD1	TGTGCCAGCAATTTCGGGACAGGGAATTCACCCCTCCACTTT	CASNFGTGNSPLHF
TRBJ2-7	once	TRBV11-2	.	TGTGCCAGCAGCTTAGCCCTACTATCTTACGAGCAGTACTTC	CASSLALLSYEQYF
TRBJ2-2	.	TRBV5-1	TRBD2	TGCGCCAGCAGCCCCGAAGCGGGGGGGCGCACCGGGGAGCTGTTTTTT	CASSPEAGGRTGELFF
TRBJ1-3	.	TRBV19	TRBD1	TGTGCCAGTACCCCCGGGACAGGGCCAAACACCATATATTTT	CASTPGTGPNTIYF
TRBJ2-5	few	TRBV7-8	.	TGTGCCAGCAGCTTATTGGGAGCTCGGGAGACCCAGTACTTC	CASSLLGARETQYF
TRBJ1-1	few	TRBV29-1	.	TGCAGCGTTTCTGGCGGGGGAACTGAAGCTTTCTTT	CSVSGGGTEAFF
TRBJ2-1	.	TRBV28	.	TGTGCCAGCAGGGGATATGGGACAAGTTACAATGAGCAGTTCTTC	CASRGYGTSYNEQFF
TRBJ2-7	.	TRBV19	.	TGTGCCAGTAGTTTGGAAACTGGCTACGAGCAGTACTTC	CASSLETGYEQYF
TRBJ1-4	.	TRBV29-1	.	TGCAGCGTTGTAGTCCCAACTAATGAAAAACTGTTTTTT	CSVVVPTNEKLFF
TRBJ2-7	.	TRBV5-6	.	TGTGCCAGCAGCTTGGCCGGGGGCCAGGTCTACGAGCAGTACTTC	CASSLAGGQVYEQYF
TRBJ2-5	.	TRBV5-1	.	TGCGCCAGCAACAATCTAGGGGGAGAGACCCAGTACTTC	CASNNLGGETQYF
TRBJ1-2	.	TRBV5-6	TRBD1	TGTGCCAGCAGCTTGACCGGGACAGGGGGCTGGGGCTACACCTTC	CASSLTGTGGWGYTF
TRBJ2-3	.	TRBV7-9	.	TGTGCCTCGGGTCGGACAGATACGCAGTATTTT	CASGRTDTQYF
TRBJ2-5	few	TRBV6-1	.	TGTGCCAGCAGTGAATCCAGGTCTCGCGGCGTGTACTTC	CASSESRSRGVYF
TRBJ1-5	.	TRBV30	.	TGTGCCTGGCTATATAGCAATCAGCCCCAGCATTTT	CAWLYSNQPQHF
TRBJ2-7	.	TRBV2	TRBD2	TGTGCCAGCAGTAGTAGGACTAGCGGTTACGAGCAGTACTTC	CASSSRTSGYEQYF
TRBJ2-2	.	TRBV12-5	.	TGTGCTAGTGGTTCCCCCGCTTCCGGGGAGCTGTTTTTT	CASGSPASGELFF